The 27 T cell receptor beta chains given below trace back to one sample, sequenced in a study of shared clonotypes between healthy human individuals. Generated by immunoSEQ multiplex PCR, the TCRdb table keeps only in-frame clones and is missing some. The sample contains approximately 530,000 clones, about 96% of which appear only once. Source material: naive CD4+ T cells sorted from blood. Subset described: CD45RA+ positively selected. These receptor sequences come from a woman aged 30 to 39 in good health.

The chain recombines TRBV18 with TRBJ1-1, with D possibly being TRBD1 (5 bases). Trimming left V 5 bases short and J 2 bases short, with 12 bases between. The germline V gene encodes CDR1 KGHSH and CDR2 LQKENI. The CDR3 extends over 14 amino acids. Written as DNA, the CDR3 is TGTGCCAGCTCATCGCCGACAGTAAACACTGAAGCTTTCTTT. Translation gives CASSSPTVNTEAFF.

The chain combines TRBV18 with TRBJ1-5; D uncertain. The CDR3 spans 13 residues. Trimming pared 3 bases from V and 4 bases from J, leaving 7 bases between. Germline V gene lookup returns CDR1 KGHSH and CDR2 LQKENI. The CDR3 nucleotides are TGTGCCAGCTCACCTCAGAAAAATCAGCCCCAGCATTTT. Its translation: CASSPQKNQPQHF.

The chain joins TRBV2 to TRBJ1-2; 8 positions agree with TRBD1. The CDR3 totals 14 residues. V trimming: 5 bases; J trimming: 8 bases; junction bases outside the gene matches: 10. Germline loops: CDR1 SNHLY, CDR2 FYNNEI. The CDR3 coding sequence is TGTGCCAGCAGTTTATTGGGACAGGACGGCGGCTACACCTTC. It is translated as CASSLLGQDGGYTF.

The chain has TRBV4-3 and TRBJ2-1, with D perhaps assigned TRBD1 or TRBD2 (5 bases each). The CDR3 has 16 residues. The germline V gene has CDR1 LGHNA and CDR2 YSLEER. V lost 7 bases to trimming and J lost 0 bases, with 16 bases between them. The CDR3 spells CASTNPGHSSYNEQFF. Written as DNA, the CDR3 is TGCGCCAGCACCAATCCGGGGCACTCCTCCTACAATGAGCAGTTCTTC.

The rearrangement links TRBV29-1 to TRBJ2-1; TRBD1 is a possible D gene (5 bases). This CDR3 has 13 residues. The germline gives CDR1 SQVTM, CDR2 ANQGSEA. Trimming removed 8 bases from V and 0 bases from J, with 11 bases in between. The CDR3 nucleotides read TGCAGCTTAAGGGGCTTCTCCTACAATGAGCAGTTCTTC. The encoded protein is CSLRGFSYNEQFF.

The rearrangement links TRBV4-1 to TRBJ2-7; possibly TRBD1 or TRBD2 for D (6 bases each). The V end lost 0 bases, the J end lost 6 bases, and 12 bases lay between the germline ends. The CDR3 length is 14 residues. Germline CDR1 MGHRA, CDR2 YSYEKL. CDR3 DNA sequence: TGCGCCAGCAGCCAAGATTTCCGGGGGCGCGAGCAGTACTTC. It codes for CASSQDFRGREQYF.

Worth noting for this clone: Sequence at one end of the junction differs from germline and may be a read error. The sample carries other DNA sequences with the same CDR3. The chain employs TRBV11-2 and TRBJ1-4; a possible D gene is TRBD1 (5 bases). There are 14 residues in the CDR3. CDR1 and CDR2 (germline): SGHAT, FQNNGV. The CDR3 loop reads CASSLGTTNEKLFF. DNA of the CDR3: TGTGCCAGCAGCTTAGGGACAACCAATGAAAAACTGTTTTTT.

Comments on this clone: The same CDR3 can be traced to other DNA sequences in this sample. This rearrangement joins TRBV5-1 to TRBJ2-7; D is perhaps TRBD2 (5 bases). The CDR3 loop spans 14 amino acids. V dropped 1 base and J dropped 0 bases, with 8 bases sitting between them. Germline V gives CDR1 SGHRS, CDR2 YFSETQ. This chain's CDR3 is CASSLTGSSYEQYF. For the CDR3, the DNA is TGCGCCAGCAGCTTGACGGGATCCTCCTACGAGCAGTACTTC.

This chain links TRBV7-9 with TRBJ2-7; no firm D call. Per the germline V gene, CDR1 is SEHNR and CDR2 is FQNEAQ (reference sequence). Trimming cost V 3 bases and J 1 base, with 19 bases left between them. The CDR3 sequence is 17 residues long. DNA of the CDR3: TGTGCCAGCAGCTTCATCAGCTTGGGGATTAGATCCTACGAGCAGTACTTC. Translated, it gives CASSFISLGIRSYEQYF.

This clone was recorded once. V is TRBV4-1 and J is TRBJ2-7; 9 nucleotides line up with TRBD2. Germline CDR1 and CDR2: MGHRA and YSYEKL. The CDR3 has 16 amino acids. J was trimmed by 2 bases and V by 1 base; bases with no gene match: 6. The CDR3 here is CASSQGLASGAYEQYF. The DNA of the CDR3 is TGCGCCAGCAGCCAAGGTTTAGCTAGCGGGGCCTACGAGCAGTACTTC.

In nucleotides, the CDR3 is TGCAGCGTTAAGCACTCCTACGAGCAGTACTTC. Translation gives CSVKHSYEQYF. The chain combines TRBV29-1 with TRBJ2-7; D unclear. The CDR3 consists of 11 residues. Germline-derived CDR1 and CDR2 are SQVTM and ANQGSEA. V gave up 5 bases and J gave up 0 bases, with 5 bases separating them.

The chain has TRBV29-1 and TRBJ1-1; possibly TRBD1 for D (6 bases). The CDR3 runs 14 residues. The germline CDR1 and CDR2 sequences are SQVTM and ANQGSEA. The V and J ends lost 1 base and 3 bases respectively, with 12 bases between them. CDR3 region: CSVEVPGVYTEAFF. The CDR3 DNA reads TGCAGCGTTGAAGTCCCAGGGGTCTACACTGAAGCTTTCTTT.

This clone was found once. The chain joins TRBV5-6 to TRBJ2-4, with TRBD2 matching over 11 bases. The V segment lost 2 bases and the J segment 4 bases; nucleotides outside the gene matches: 2. Germline-derived CDR1 and CDR2 are SGHDT and YYEEEE. The length of the CDR3 is 15 residues. CDR3 bases: TGTGCCAGCAGCTTCTTAGCGGGAGGGAAAAACATTCAGTACTTC. It yields the protein CASSFLAGGKNIQYF.

This chain joins TRBV9 and TRBJ2-3; TRBD2 matches 7 bases. This CDR3 has 14 residues. CDR1 is SGDLS, CDR2 YYNGEE, per germline. V gave up 0 bases and J gave up 6 bases; unmatched junction bases: 4. The DNA for the CDR3 is TGTGCCAGCAGCGTAGATGGCGGGAGCGATACGCAGTATTTT. This encodes CASSVDGGSDTQYF.

V gene TRBV18 combines with J gene TRBJ2-5; no definite D call. V lost 0 bases and J lost 5, with 13 bases in between. The CDR3 consists of 15 residues. Germline V gives CDR1 KGHSH, CDR2 LQKENI. Written as DNA, the CDR3 is TGTGCCAGCTCACCACCGATGATGTCACAGGAGACCCAGTACTTC. The encoded protein is CASSPPMMSQETQYF.

The CDR3 loop reads CASSKPQDPYEQYF. As DNA, the CDR3 is TGCGCCAGCAGCAAACCTCAGGATCCCTACGAGCAGTACTTC. This chain links TRBV5-1 with TRBJ2-7; D remains ambiguous. V lost 4 bases and J lost 2, with 13 bases in between. Germline V gives CDR1 SGHRS, CDR2 YFSETQ. This CDR3 spans 14 amino acids.

This clone occurred once. The CDR3 DNA sequence: TGCGCCAGCAGCCAGGGACTTGGACTTTACGAGCAGTACTTC. Encoded protein: CASSQGLGLYEQYF. V and J are TRBV4-1 and TRBJ2-7, with D perhaps TRBD2 (6 bases). The CDR3 length is 14 residues. Trimming pared 3 bases from V and 4 bases from J, leaving 13 bases between. The germline CDR1 and CDR2 sequences are MGHRA and YSYEKL.

CDR3 amino acids: CASGQTPGSWADTQYF. CDR3 nucleotides: TGTGCCAGTGGACAGACTCCAGGATCGTGGGCAGATACGCAGTATTTT. The V call is TRBV19, the J call TRBJ2-3, with a weak D call TRBD1 (6 bases). The CDR3 length is 16 residues. V dropped 8 bases and J dropped 4 bases, with 22 bases sitting between them. Germline CDR1 is LNHDA and CDR2 is SQIVND (reference sequence).

The chain employs TRBV9 and TRBJ2-5; D possibly matches TRBD1 or TRBD2 (5 bases each). V was cut by 0 bases and J by 2 bases, with 11 bases left in between. Germline CDR1 and CDR2: SGDLS and YYNGEE. The CDR3 runs 15 residues. The CDR3 protein is CASSVVSGGQETQYF. The CDR3 nucleotides are TGTGCCAGCAGCGTAGTGTCTGGGGGACAAGAGACCCAGTACTTC.

This chain connects TRBV28 to TRBJ2-7; TRBD1 or TRBD2 may be the D gene (5 bases each). Germline CDR1 and CDR2: MDHEN and SYDVKM. The length of the CDR3 is 14 residues. V was pared by 6 bases and J by 4 bases, with 16 bases between. The CDR3 loop is CASRRPGPIYEQYF. DNA of the CDR3: TGTGCCAGCAGGCGACCGGGACCGATTTACGAGCAGTACTTC.

V is TRBV5-1 and J is TRBJ2-5; TRBD2 matches 10 bases. The end of the DNA aligns better with TRBJ2-7, so the J call may be wrong. Per the germline V gene, CDR1 is SGHRS and CDR2 is YFSETQ. CDR3 size: 15 residues. The CDR3 loop is CASSSPGLATYEQYF. The CDR3 DNA follows: TGCGCCAGCAGCTCCCCGGGACTAGCGACCTACGAGCAGTACTTC.

J is TRBJ2-2 and V is TRBV10-3; 10 bases align to TRBD2. This CDR3 has 16 residues. Per the germline V gene, CDR1 is ENHRY and CDR2 is SYGVKD. Germline trimming cut 8 bases from V and 4 bases from J; bases unmatched to any gene: 10. CDR3 residues: CAIGLAGVGATGELFF. The DNA for the CDR3 is TGTGCCATCGGGCTAGCGGGAGTGGGGGCCACCGGGGAGCTGTTTTTT.

The CDR3 DNA is TGTGCCAGCAGTTACGGGCACTTGAGCTCTGGAAACACCATATATTTT. Protein product: CASSYGHLSSGNTIYF. The chain uses TRBV6-6 and TRBJ1-3, with D unclear. Germline V CDR1 and CDR2: MNHNY, SVGAGI (reference sequence). Trimming removed 2 bases at V and 0 bases at J, with 11 bases between. The CDR3 has 16 amino acids.

The J gene is TRBJ1-2, the V gene TRBV18; the D gene is possibly TRBD1 (5 bases). The V gene's germline CDR1 is KGHSH and CDR2 LQKENI. This CDR3 contains 14 residues. The V and J ends lost 3 bases and 8 bases respectively, with 16 bases between them. CDR3 sequence: CASSPLGQALGYTF. CDR3 nucleotides: TGTGCCAGCTCACCTCTGGGGCAAGCCTTGGGCTACACCTTC.

This chain connects TRBV28 to TRBJ2-5; 8 bases agree with TRBD2. V trimming: 6 bases; J trimming: 1 base; junction bases outside the gene matches: 7. From germline, CDR1 is MDHEN and CDR2 SYDVKM. There are 15 residues in the CDR3. The CDR3 nucleotides read TGTGCCAGCAGACCTACTAGCGGCCCCCAAGAGACCCAGTACTTC. Protein product: CASRPTSGPQETQYF.

The chain uses TRBV11-2 and TRBJ2-7; D might be TRBD2 (6 bases). The CDR3 extends over 17 amino acids. Per germline, CDR1 SGHAT and CDR2 FQNNGV. Trimming stripped 6 bases from V and 5 bases from J, with 26 bases between. CDR3 sequence (DNA): TGTGCCAGCAGTTTACGGCGGGCGGGATCATGGGCCAACGAGCAGTACTTC. The encoded protein is CASSLRRAGSWANEQYF.

The CDR3 bases are TGCGCCAGCAGCTTGAGCAGCGCCTTGGGGAACACTGAAGCTTTCTTT. Translating gives CASSLSSALGNTEAFF. V usage is TRBV5-1 and J usage is TRBJ1-1; no definite D call. The CDR3 has 16 amino acids. Germline CDR1 SGHRS, CDR2 YFSETQ. Trimming cost V 1 base and J 1 base, with 14 bases left between them.